What follows are 7 T cell receptor beta chains derived from one specimen sequenced in a study of blood T cells in healthy people across ages. Together with a sample-barcoded 5' primer, a J-beta primer mix was included in a second PCR lasting roughly 6 to 12 cycles. TCRdb reprocessed the 5' RACE reads via MiXCR and lists one record per CDR3 protein. This sample has around 1.5 million distinct CDR3 sequences; 30% to 35% occur once, and the top ten carry over 9%. Sample: blood. Receptors were obtained from a woman under 40 in good health.

This clonotype has at least ten counts. The chain joins TRBV20-1 to TRBJ1-2, with D possibly being TRBD1 (5 bases). The V gene lost 3 bases and the J gene lost 1 base, with 6 bases spanning the gap. Germline V CDR1 and CDR2: DFQATT, SNEGSKA (reference sequence). The CDR3 consists of 12 residues. DNA for the CDR3: TGCAGTGCTAGGGGGGGTAACTATGGCTACACCTTC. This codes for CSARGGNYGYTF.

The table lists this clonotype with many counts. Germline and junction disagree at one end, which may indicate a read error. The V and J genes are TRBV4-1 and TRBJ1-2, with TRBD1 matching 7 bases. The CDR3 extends over 13 amino acids. Per the germline V gene, CDR1 is MGHRA and CDR2 is YSYEKL. Written as DNA, the CDR3 is TGTGCCAGCAGTCAAGGGACAGACTATGGCTACACCTTC. It specifies CASSQGTDYGYTF.

The rearrangement uses TRBV6-1 and TRBJ2-1; D is uncertain. The CDR3 is made up of 15 amino acids. Germline assignment: CDR1 MNHNS and CDR2 SASEGT. The ends were cut back, 5 bases at V and 1 base at J, with 12 bases in the middle. The CDR3 protein is CASSNSRPSYNEQFF. The DNA of the CDR3 is TGTGCCAGCAGTAATAGCCGTCCGTCCTACAATGAGCAGTTCTTC.

The chain joins TRBV4-1 to TRBJ1-1; the D is unclear. The CDR3 is 17 residues long. Germline CDR1 MGHRA, CDR2 YSYEKL. Trimming cost V 2 bases and J 6 bases, with 22 bases left between them. CDR3: CASSQRPVEVAVAEAFF. CDR3 in DNA: TGCGCCAGCAGCCAACGCCCGGTGGAGGTCGCGGTGGCTGAAGCTTTCTTT.

In its sample, this clonotype was seen a few times. V is TRBV28 and J is TRBJ2-7, with 7 bases matching TRBD1. This CDR3 region has 14 residues. Losses at the gene ends were 5 bases for V and 3 bases for J; bases not matched to a gene: 7. The V gene's germline CDR1 is MDHEN and CDR2 SYDVKM. CDR3 region: CASSLLDRIYEQYF. The CDR3 nucleotides are TGTGCCAGCAGTCTACTGGACAGGATCTACGAGCAGTACTTC.

V gene TRBV4-2 combines with J gene TRBJ2-1, with D uncertain. Trimming removed 6 bases from V and 6 bases from J, with 12 bases in between. The CDR3 spans 13 residues. Germline V lookup: CDR1 LGHNA, CDR2 YNFKEQ. CDR3 sequence: CASSPDRINEQFF. The CDR3 region has the DNA TGTGCCAGCAGTCCCGACCGTATCAATGAGCAGTTCTTC.

The table lists this clonotype with many counts. Here the CDR3 reads CASRGTGGVEQYF. DNA of the CDR3: TGCGCCAGCAGAGGGACAGGGGGAGTAGAGCAGTACTTC. This chain uses TRBV5-1 with TRBJ2-7; 11 bases are shared with TRBD1. Germline values: CDR1 SGHRS, CDR2 YFSETQ. J lost 7 bases, V lost 5 bases, and 5 bases had no gene match. CDR3 length equals 13 residues.